This TCR beta chain was sequenced in a study of blood T cell repertoires in COVID-19. Study details: Some COVID-19 samples were acute and others convalescent; all came from the United States, Italy and Spain. PBMCs, B-cell-depleted T cells, or T cells were the source of the cDNA or gDNA that made up the material.

Original analysis: Reference gene primer amplification yielded estimated nucleated cell counts. Clones were sequenced by immunoSEQ multiplex PCR, and TCRdb holds only the in-frame ones, with some missing. The V and J calls and clone size are taken from that table; D and trimming were inferred from the DNA. Among roughly 190,000 clones listed, about 80% were seen once. Germline CDR1 is SGHTA and CDR2 is FQGNSA. J lost 10 bases, V lost 5 bases, and 11 bases had no gene match. CDR3 length equals 15 residues. The sequence came from a human donor with acute or convalescent COVID-19. The donor label of this sample is uncertain. J is TRBJ1-6 and V is TRBV7-2, with 7 bases that match TRBD1. The material sequenced was peripheral blood. The DNA for the CDR3 is TGTGCCAGCAGCCAAGTTTTAACAGGGGAGTCACCCCTCCACTTT. The encoded protein is CASSQVLTGESPLHF.